This TCR beta chain came from a study of Ad26.COV2.S vaccination and SARS-CoV-2 variants. Study results and limitations: Those who received the vaccine showed greater spike-specific TCR breadth than those given placebo. Substantial breadth was reportedly displayed by spike-specific CD8+ and CD4+ T cell responses after vaccination.

A note on this clone: Its target is unknown. The sample holds other DNA sequences that translate to the same CDR3.

The treatment here: some 20 received Ad26.COV2.S at low or high dose, single or two shots; 5 received placebo; per-sample allocation not given. Sampling happened 63 days after the first vaccine or placebo injection. CDR3 length: 14 residues. In germline, CDR1 is SGDLS, CDR2 YYNGEE. Trimming stripped 0 bases from V and 0 bases from J, with 7 bases between. Produced via immunoSEQ multiplex PCR; TCRdb's table is partial and in-frame only. The table lists 440,000 or so clones, 90% of them singletons, with roughly 4% in the top ten. The rearrangement uses TRBV9 and TRBJ2-7; possible D gene TRBD1, 6 bases. This TCR was sampled from a person between 18 and 60 years old who received the Ad26.COV2.S COVID-19 vaccine or a placebo. Sequenced here: peripheral blood, sampled in a trial of Ad26.COV2.S vaccine versus placebo. The CDR3 DNA is TGTGCCAGCAGCGTAGGGACAGCCTCCTACGAGCAGTACTTC. It encodes CASSVGTASYEQYF.